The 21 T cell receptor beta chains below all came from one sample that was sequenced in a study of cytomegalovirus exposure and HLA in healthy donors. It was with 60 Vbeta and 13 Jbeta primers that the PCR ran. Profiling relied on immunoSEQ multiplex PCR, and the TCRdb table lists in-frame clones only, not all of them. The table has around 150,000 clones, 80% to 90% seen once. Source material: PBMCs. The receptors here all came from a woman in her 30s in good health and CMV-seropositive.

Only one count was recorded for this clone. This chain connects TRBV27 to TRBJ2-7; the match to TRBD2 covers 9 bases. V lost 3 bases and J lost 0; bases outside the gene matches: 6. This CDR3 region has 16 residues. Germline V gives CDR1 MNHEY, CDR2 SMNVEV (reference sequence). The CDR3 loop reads CASSFSSGESSYEQYF. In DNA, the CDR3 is TGTGCCAGCAGTTTTTCTAGCGGGGAAAGCTCCTACGAGCAGTACTTC.

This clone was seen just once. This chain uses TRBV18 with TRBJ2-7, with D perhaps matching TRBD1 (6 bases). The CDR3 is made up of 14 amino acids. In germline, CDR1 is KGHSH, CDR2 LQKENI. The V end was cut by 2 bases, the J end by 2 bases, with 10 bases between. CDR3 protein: CASSPSGTPYEQYF. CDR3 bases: TGTGCCAGCTCACCATCCGGGACACCCTACGAGCAGTACTTC.

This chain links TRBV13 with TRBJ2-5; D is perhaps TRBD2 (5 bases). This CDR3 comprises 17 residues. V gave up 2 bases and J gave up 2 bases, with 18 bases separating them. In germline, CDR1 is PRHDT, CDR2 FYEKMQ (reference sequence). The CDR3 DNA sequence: TGTGCCAGCAGCTTATTCGGCGGAGGTTCAAGACAAGAGACCCAGTACTTC. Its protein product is CASSLFGGGSRQETQYF.

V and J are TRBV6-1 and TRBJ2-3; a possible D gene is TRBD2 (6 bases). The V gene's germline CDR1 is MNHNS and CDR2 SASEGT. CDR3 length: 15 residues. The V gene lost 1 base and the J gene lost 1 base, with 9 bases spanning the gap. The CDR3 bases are TGTGCCAGCAGTGAAGTGGAGCGGGGCACAGATACGCAGTATTTT. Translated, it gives CASSEVERGTDTQYF.

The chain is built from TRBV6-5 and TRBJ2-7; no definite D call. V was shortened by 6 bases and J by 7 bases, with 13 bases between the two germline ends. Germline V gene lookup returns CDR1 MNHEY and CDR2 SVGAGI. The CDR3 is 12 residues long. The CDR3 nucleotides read TGTGCCAGCAGGTCTACAAGGAGAGAGCAGTACTTC. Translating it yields CASRSTRREQYF.

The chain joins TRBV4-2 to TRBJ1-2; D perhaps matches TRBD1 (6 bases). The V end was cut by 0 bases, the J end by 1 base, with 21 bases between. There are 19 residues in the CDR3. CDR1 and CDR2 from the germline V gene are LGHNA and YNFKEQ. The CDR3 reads CASSQEGTGTQGYNYGYTF. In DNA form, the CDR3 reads TGTGCCAGCAGCCAAGAAGGGACCGGGACACAGGGTTATAACTATGGCTACACCTTC.

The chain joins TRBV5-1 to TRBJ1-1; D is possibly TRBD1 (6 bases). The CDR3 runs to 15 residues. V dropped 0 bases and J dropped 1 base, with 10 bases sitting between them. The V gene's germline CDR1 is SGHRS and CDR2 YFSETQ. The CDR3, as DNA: TGCGCCAGCAGCTTGGCTCCACAGGGGAACACTGAAGCTTTCTTT. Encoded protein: CASSLAPQGNTEAFF.

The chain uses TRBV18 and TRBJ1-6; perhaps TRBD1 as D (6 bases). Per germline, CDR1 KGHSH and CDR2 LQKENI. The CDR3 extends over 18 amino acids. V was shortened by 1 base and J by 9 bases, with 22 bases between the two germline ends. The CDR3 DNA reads TGTGCCAGCTCACCACGTGGCAGGGGATCCGTTGGGATTTCACCCCTCCACTTT. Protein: CASSPRGRGSVGISPLHF.

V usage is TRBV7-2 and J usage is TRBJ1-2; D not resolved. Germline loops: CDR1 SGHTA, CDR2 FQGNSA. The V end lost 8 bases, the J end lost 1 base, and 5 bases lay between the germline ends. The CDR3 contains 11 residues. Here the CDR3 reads CASERNYGYTF. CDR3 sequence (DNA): TGTGCCAGCGAGCGTAACTATGGCTACACCTTC.

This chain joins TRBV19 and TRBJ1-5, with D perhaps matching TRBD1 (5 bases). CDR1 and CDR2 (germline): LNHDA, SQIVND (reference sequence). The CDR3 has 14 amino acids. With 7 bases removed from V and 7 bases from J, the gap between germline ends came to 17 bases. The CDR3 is CASTADSLIQPQHF. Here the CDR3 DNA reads TGTGCCAGTACCGCCGACAGCTTGATACAGCCCCAGCATTTT. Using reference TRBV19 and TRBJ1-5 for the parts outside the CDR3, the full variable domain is DGGITQSPKYLFRKEGQNVTLSCEQNLNHDAMYWYRQDPGQGLRLIYYSQIVNDFQKGDIAEGYSVSREKKESFPLTVTSAQKNPTAFYLCASTADSLIQPQHFGDGTRLSIL.

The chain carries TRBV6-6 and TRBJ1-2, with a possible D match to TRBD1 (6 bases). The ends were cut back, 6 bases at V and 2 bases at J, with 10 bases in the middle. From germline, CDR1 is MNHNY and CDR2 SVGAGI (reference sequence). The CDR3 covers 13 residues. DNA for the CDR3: TGTGCCAGCAGGGCAGACAGGAACTATGGCTACACCTTC. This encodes CASRADRNYGYTF.

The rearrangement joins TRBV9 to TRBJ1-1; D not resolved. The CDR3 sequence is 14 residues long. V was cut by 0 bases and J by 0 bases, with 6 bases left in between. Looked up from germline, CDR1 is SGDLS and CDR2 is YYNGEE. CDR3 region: CASSVASMNTEAFF. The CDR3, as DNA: TGTGCCAGCAGCGTAGCGAGCATGAACACTGAAGCTTTCTTT. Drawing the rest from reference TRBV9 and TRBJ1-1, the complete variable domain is DSGVTQTPKHLITATGQRVTLRCSPRSGDLSVYWYQQSLDQGLQFLIQYYNGEERAKGNILERFSAQQFPDLHSELNLSSLELGDSALYFCASSVASMNTEAFFGQGTRLTVV.

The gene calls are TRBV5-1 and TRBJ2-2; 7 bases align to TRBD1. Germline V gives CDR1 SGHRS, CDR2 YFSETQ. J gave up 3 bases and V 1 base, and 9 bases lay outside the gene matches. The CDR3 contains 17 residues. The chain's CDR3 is CASSLNPDRAYTGELFF. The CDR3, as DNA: TGCGCCAGCAGCTTGAACCCTGACAGGGCGTACACCGGGGAGCTGTTTTTT.

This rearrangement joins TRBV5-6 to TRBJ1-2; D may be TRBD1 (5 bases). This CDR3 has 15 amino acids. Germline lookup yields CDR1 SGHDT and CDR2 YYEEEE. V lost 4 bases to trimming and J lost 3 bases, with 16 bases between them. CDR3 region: CASSPEQAVYYGYTF. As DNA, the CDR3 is TGTGCCAGCAGCCCGGAACAGGCCGTATACTATGGCTACACCTTC. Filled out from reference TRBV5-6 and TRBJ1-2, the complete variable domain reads DAGVTQSPTHLIKTRGQQVTLRCSPKSGHDTVSWYQQALGQGPQFIFQYYEEEERQRGNFPDRFSGHQFPNYSSELNVNALLLGDSALYLCASSPEQAVYYGYTFGSGTRLTVV.

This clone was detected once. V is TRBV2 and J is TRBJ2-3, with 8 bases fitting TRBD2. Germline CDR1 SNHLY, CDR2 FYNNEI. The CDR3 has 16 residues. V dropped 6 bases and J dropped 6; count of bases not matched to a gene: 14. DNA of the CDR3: TGTGCCAGCAGGGTTTATAGCGGGGTCACCGGGGATACGCAGTATTTT. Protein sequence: CASRVYSGVTGDTQYF.

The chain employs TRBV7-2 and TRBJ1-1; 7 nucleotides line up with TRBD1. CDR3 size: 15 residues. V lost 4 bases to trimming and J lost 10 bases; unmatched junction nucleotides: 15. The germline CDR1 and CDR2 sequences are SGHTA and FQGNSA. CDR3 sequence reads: CASSSRTGRGSGAFF. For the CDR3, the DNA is TGTGCCAGCAGCTCCCGGACAGGCAGGGGGTCCGGAGCTTTCTTT. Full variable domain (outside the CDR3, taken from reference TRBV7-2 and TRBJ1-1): GAGVSQSPSNKVTEKGKDVELRCDPISGHTALYWYRQSLGQGLEFLIYFQGNSAPDKSGLPSDRFSAERTGGSVSTLTIQRTQQEDSAVYLCASSSRTGRGSGAFFGQGTRLTVV.

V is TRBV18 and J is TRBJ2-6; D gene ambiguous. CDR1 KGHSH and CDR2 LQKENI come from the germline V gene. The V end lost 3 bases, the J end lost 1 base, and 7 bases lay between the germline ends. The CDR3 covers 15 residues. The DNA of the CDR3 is TGTGCCAGCTCACCCACTTGGTCTGGGGCCAACGTCCTGACTTTC. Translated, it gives CASSPTWSGANVLTF.

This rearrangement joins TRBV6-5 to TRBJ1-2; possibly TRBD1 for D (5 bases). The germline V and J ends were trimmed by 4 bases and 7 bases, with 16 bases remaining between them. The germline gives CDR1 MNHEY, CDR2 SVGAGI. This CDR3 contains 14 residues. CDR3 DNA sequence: TGTGCCAGCAGTTTGGGAGGGGCTCTTGGTGGCTACACCTTC. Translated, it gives CASSLGGALGGYTF.

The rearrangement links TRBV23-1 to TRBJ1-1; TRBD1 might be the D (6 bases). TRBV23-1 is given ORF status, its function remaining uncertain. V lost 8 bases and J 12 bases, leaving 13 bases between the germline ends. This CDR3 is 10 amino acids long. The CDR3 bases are TGCGCCAGCCCTTCCCAGGGGACTTTCTTT. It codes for CASPSQGTFF.

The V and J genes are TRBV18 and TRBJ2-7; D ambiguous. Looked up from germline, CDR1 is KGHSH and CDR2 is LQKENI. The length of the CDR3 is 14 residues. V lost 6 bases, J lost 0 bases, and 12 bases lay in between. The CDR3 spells CASSMETVSYEQYF. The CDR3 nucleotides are TGTGCCAGCTCCATGGAGACGGTCTCCTACGAGCAGTACTTC.

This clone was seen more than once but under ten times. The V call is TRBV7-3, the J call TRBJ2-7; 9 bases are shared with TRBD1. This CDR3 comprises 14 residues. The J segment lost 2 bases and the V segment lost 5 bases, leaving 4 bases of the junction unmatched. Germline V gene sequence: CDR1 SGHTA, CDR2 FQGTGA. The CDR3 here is CASSPGQGPYEQYF. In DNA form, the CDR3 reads TGTGCCAGCAGCCCGGGACAGGGCCCCTACGAGCAGTACTTC.